This TCR beta chain was identified during a study of T cell repertoires in cytomegalovirus infection. Study at large: Well-studied HLA-B-restricted CMV epitopes were used in the study alongside recently identified HLA-C-restricted ones. Both a matching HLA type and CMV infection were indicated by public TCR beta signatures.

This clonotype was recorded at least ten times. Its specificity is not known. CDR3 length equals 16 residues. CDR1 is SGHTA, CDR2 FQGNSA, per germline. V shed 5 bases and J 0 bases; nucleotides not matched to a gene: 6. One entry per CDR3 protein results from TCRdb running MiXCR on the reads. Among some 920,000 distinct CDR3 sequences listed, approximately 31% were seen once. Broader study findings: Dominant in the ex vivo response were TCR beta clonotypes restricted by HLA-C and specific for CMV.

The rearrangement joins TRBV7-2 to TRBJ2-1; 8 bases line up with TRBD2. Sequenced material: cultured CD8+ T cells from PBMCs, taken from culture after CMV antigen stimulation. This clonotype was obtained from a human donor in good health (CMV status not recorded). Some clones in this sample may be carry-over from other donors' samples. This chain's CDR3 is CASSPTGGSSYNEQFF. CDR3 sequence (DNA): TGTGCCAGCAGCCCGACGGGGGGGAGCTCCTACAATGAGCAGTTCTTC.